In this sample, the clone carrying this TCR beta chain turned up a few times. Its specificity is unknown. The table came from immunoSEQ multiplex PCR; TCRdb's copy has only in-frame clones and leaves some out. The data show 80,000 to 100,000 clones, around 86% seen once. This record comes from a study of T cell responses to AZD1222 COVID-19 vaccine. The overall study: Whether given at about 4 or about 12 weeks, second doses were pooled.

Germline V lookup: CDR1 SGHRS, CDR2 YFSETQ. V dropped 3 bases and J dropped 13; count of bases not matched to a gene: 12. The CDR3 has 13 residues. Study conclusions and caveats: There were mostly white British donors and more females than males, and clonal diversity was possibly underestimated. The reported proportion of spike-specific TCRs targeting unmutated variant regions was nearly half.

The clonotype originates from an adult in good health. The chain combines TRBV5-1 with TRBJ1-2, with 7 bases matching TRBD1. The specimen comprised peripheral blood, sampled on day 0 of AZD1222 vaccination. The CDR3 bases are TGCGCCAGCAGCTCAGACAGGGTGGAGTGGAGCACCTTC. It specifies CASSSDRVEWSTF.